These 21 T cell receptor beta chains were sequenced from one sample in a study of cytomegalovirus exposure and HLA in healthy donors (dated by TCRdb to 2017 to 2019). Library construction relied on the immunoSEQ multiplex PCR assay. For the multiplex PCR, a mixture combining 60 forward primers for TCR Vbeta segments and 13 reverse primers for TCR Jbeta segments was used. This immuneACCESS table, as held by TCRdb, lists in-frame sequences with V and J called but not all clones. Of the missing ones, under half trace to an unresolved V gene in checked studies; the others have no known cause. In this sample the table shows around 250,000 clones, about 93% of which occur a single time. In total, the top ten clones hold about 1.5% of the sample. Sequencing was done on a sample of PBMCs. The receptors were sampled from a girl aged 2 to 10 in good health and CMV-seronegative.

The chain employs TRBV28 and TRBJ2-7; D is perhaps TRBD1 (6 bases). Trimming left V 10 bases short and J 3 bases short, with 16 bases between. This CDR3 comprises 13 residues. Germline V gene data show CDR1 as MDHEN and CDR2 as SYDVKM. The CDR3 here is CATYSGTNYEQYF. CDR3 DNA sequence: TGTGCCACCTACTCCGGGACAAACTACGAGCAGTACTTC.

This chain uses TRBV10-1 with TRBJ2-7; 13 positions match TRBD2. Per germline, CDR1 WNHNN and CDR2 SYGVQD (reference sequence). This CDR3 spans 14 amino acids. V lost 11 bases to trimming and J lost 5 bases; unmatched junction nucleotides: 9. The CDR3 coding sequence is TGCGCCGGACCGGGGACTAGCGGGGTTCACGAGCAGTACTTC. Amino acids: CAGPGTSGVHEQYF.

The chain recombines TRBV5-1 with TRBJ1-3; D is ambiguous. V was cut by 4 bases and J by 0 bases, with 11 bases left in between. The CDR3 length is 15 residues. CDR1 and CDR2 (germline): SGHRS, YFSETQ. CDR3 DNA sequence: TGCGCCAGCAGCCCTTTCGGAGGCTCTGGAAACACCATATATTTT. Amino acids: CASSPFGGSGNTIYF.

This chain links TRBV27 with TRBJ2-1, with D possibly TRBD2 on 6 matching bases. From germline, CDR1 is MNHEY and CDR2 SMNVEV (reference sequence). The V and J ends lost 5 bases and 7 bases respectively, with 18 bases between them. This CDR3 contains 15 residues. CDR3: CASSPLGGAGNEQFF. CDR3 nucleotides: TGTGCCAGCAGTCCCCTGGGGGGTGCCGGGAATGAGCAGTTCTTC.

J is TRBJ2-7 and V is TRBV27; 7 nucleotides match TRBD1. The CDR3 is 15 residues long. The ends lost 9 bases at V and 3 bases at J; junction bases unmatched: 14. The germline V gene encodes CDR1 MNHEY and CDR2 SMNVEV (reference sequence). In nucleotides, the CDR3 is TGTGCCAGTAGGGGGCTTTCAGGGGGAGTCTACGAGCAGTACTTC. Amino acids: CASRGLSGGVYEQYF.

CDR3 loop: CASSLVFSELQETQYF. DNA of the CDR3: TGTGCCAGCAGCTTAGTTTTCAGCGAGCTTCAAGAGACCCAGTACTTC. The chain employs TRBV7-2 and TRBJ2-5, with unresolved D. Germline lookup yields CDR1 SGHTA and CDR2 FQGNSA. The length of the CDR3 is 16 residues. Deletions cut 1 base from V and 2 bases from J, with 14 bases between.

This chain connects TRBV19 to TRBJ1-2; D is perhaps TRBD1 (6 bases). Trimming took off 3 bases at V and 2 bases at J, with 10 bases between the two ends. The CDR3 contains 14 residues. Germline V lookup: CDR1 LNHDA, CDR2 SQIVND (reference sequence). In DNA, the CDR3 is TGTGCCAGTAGTATCCTCGGGACAAACTATGGCTACACCTTC. It codes for CASSILGTNYGYTF.

The CDR3 nucleotides read TGTGCCAGCAGGCCCCAGGGATATACACTGGAGCAGTACTTC. As protein: CASRPQGYTLEQYF. This chain uses TRBV6-1 with TRBJ2-7, with D possibly matching TRBD1 (5 bases). The CDR3 totals 14 residues. Between the trimmed V and J ends, which lost 6 bases and 7 bases, there was a span of 19 bases. Germline CDR1 and CDR2: MNHNS and SASEGT.

The V call is TRBV2, the J call TRBJ2-1; D is perhaps TRBD2 (6 bases). This CDR3 has 13 amino acids. Trimming took off 5 bases at V and 6 bases at J, with 11 bases between the two ends. Germline lookup yields CDR1 SNHLY and CDR2 FYNNEI. CDR3 DNA: TGTGCCAGCAGTCCGACTAGTTTCAATGAGCAGTTCTTC. Its protein product is CASSPTSFNEQFF.

This chain links TRBV2 with TRBJ1-5; 7 bases match TRBD1. The CDR3 has 14 amino acids. Germline CDR1 reads SNHLY; CDR2 reads FYNNEI. Trimming removed 5 bases from V and 4 bases from J; junction bases left unmatched: 5. The CDR3 loop is CASSKTGLNQPQHF. The CDR3 DNA reads as TGTGCCAGCAGTAAGACAGGGTTAAATCAGCCCCAGCATTTT. Based on the CDR3 plus reference TRBV2 and TRBJ1-5, the full variable domain is EPEVTQTPSHQVTQMGQEVILRCVPISNHLYFYWYRQILGQKVEFLVSFYNNEISEKSEIFDDQFSVERPDGSNFTLKIRSTKLEDSAMYFCASSKTGLNQPQHFGDGTRLSIL.

This clone was seen a single time. J is TRBJ2-1 and V is TRBV27, with D possibly matching TRBD1 (6 bases). The V end was cut by 6 bases, the J end by 9 bases, with 12 bases between. The V gene's germline CDR1 is MNHEY and CDR2 SMNVEV (reference sequence). The CDR3 spans 12 residues. Here the CDR3 DNA reads TGTGCCAGCAGCCCAGGACAGAGTGAGCAGTTCTTC. Translating gives CASSPGQSEQFF.

This clone was recorded a few times. The V call is TRBV6-5, the J call TRBJ1-4; the match to TRBD1 covers 8 bases. The CDR3 totals 15 residues. V shed 8 bases and J 11 bases; nucleotides not matched to a gene: 16. CDR1 is MNHEY and CDR2 is SVGAGI in the germline V gene. The CDR3 protein is CASERTGTGVGKLFF. CDR3 DNA sequence: TGTGCCAGCGAACGGACAGGGACTGGCGTAGGGAAACTGTTTTTT.

V gene TRBV7-9 combines with J gene TRBJ2-3; D perhaps matches TRBD2 (6 bases). The CDR3 is made up of 14 amino acids. Between the trimmed V and J ends, which lost 5 bases and 14 bases, there was a span of 23 bases. Germline-derived CDR1 and CDR2 are SEHNR and FQNEAQ (reference sequence). This chain's CDR3 is CASSLIPGLPRSYF. DNA of the CDR3: TGTGCCAGCAGCCTAATTCCGGGACTTCCCCGGTCGTATTTT. Together with reference TRBV7-9 and TRBJ2-3, the CDR3 gives the full variable domain: DTGVSQNPRHKITKRGQNVTFRCDPISEHNRLYWYRQTLGQGPEFLTYFQNEAQLEKSRLLSDRFSAERPKGSFSTLEIQRTEQGDSAMYLCASSLIPGLPRSYFGPGTRLTVL.

The chain couples TRBV30 to TRBJ1-4; D is possibly TRBD1 (6 bases). Germline V CDR1 and CDR2: GTSNPN, SVGIG (reference sequence). The CDR3 has 12 residues. Trimming stripped 3 bases from V and 7 bases from J, with 9 bases between. CDR3 DNA: TGTGCCTGGAGCCCGGACAGTGAAAAACTGTTTTTT. Its translation is CAWSPDSEKLFF.

The chain links TRBV7-6 to TRBJ1-6, with TRBD1 matching 7 bases. The junction had 9 bases not matched to a gene; V was cut back by 5 bases and J by 8 bases. CDR1 and CDR2 from the germline V gene are SGHVS and FNYEAQ. CDR3 size: 15 residues. Here the CDR3 DNA reads TGTGCCAGCAGCCTACACAGGGGTGGGGATTCACCCCTCCACTTT. Translating gives CASSLHRGGDSPLHF.

The rearrangement uses TRBV5-5 and TRBJ1-2; TRBD1 is a possible D gene (6 bases). The ends were cut back, 4 bases at V and 2 bases at J, with 9 bases in the middle. CDR1 and CDR2 (germline): SGHKS, YYEKEE (reference sequence). The CDR3 has 13 amino acids. Written as DNA, the CDR3 is TGTGCCAGCAGCAGTGGGACAAACTATGGCTACACCTTC. It is translated as CASSSGTNYGYTF. The full variable domain, completed using reference TRBV5-5 and TRBJ1-2, is DAGVTQSPTHLIKTRGQQVTLRCSPISGHKSVSWYQQVLGQGPQFIFQYYEKEERGRGNFPDRFSARQFPNYSSELNVNALLLGDSALYLCASSSGTNYGYTFGSGTRLTVV.

The J gene is TRBJ1-1, the V gene TRBV19; no reliable D call. CDR3 length: 13 amino acids. Germline assignment: CDR1 LNHDA and CDR2 SQIVND (reference sequence). The V end was cut by 6 bases, the J end by 1 base, with 9 bases between. CDR3 residues: CASRVAQNTEAFF. The CDR3 DNA sequence: TGTGCCAGTAGGGTGGCACAGAACACTGAAGCTTTCTTT. The variable domain in full, with the rest retrieved from reference TRBV19 and TRBJ1-1, is DGGITQSPKYLFRKEGQNVTLSCEQNLNHDAMYWYRQDPGQGLRLIYYSQIVNDFQKGDIAEGYSVSREKKESFPLTVTSAQKNPTAFYLCASRVAQNTEAFFGQGTRLTVV.

This clone was picked up a small number of times. The CDR3 region is CASSSPETQYF. The CDR3 nucleotides read TGTGCCAGCAGCTCTCCGGAGACCCAGTACTTC. The gene calls are TRBV7-9 and TRBJ2-5; D is unresolved. V was cut by 4 bases and J by 5 bases, with 5 bases left in between. There are 11 residues in the CDR3. Germline assignment: CDR1 SEHNR and CDR2 FQNEAQ (reference sequence). The whole variable domain, remainder taken from reference TRBV7-9 and TRBJ2-5, is DTGVSQNPRHKITKRGQNVTFRCDPISEHNRLYWYRQTLGQGPEFLTYFQNEAQLEKSRLLSDRFSAERPKGSFSTLEIQRTEQGDSAMYLCASSSPETQYFGPGTRLLVL.

The rearrangement links TRBV7-8 to TRBJ2-7; TRBD2 matches at 9 bases. The CDR3 has 17 amino acids. Germline V gene sequence: CDR1 SGHVS, CDR2 FQNEAQ. The ends lost 5 bases at V and 4 bases at J; junction bases unmatched: 15. The CDR3 region has the DNA TGTGCCAGCAGCCCCCTCACCCATAGCGGGAGTTTATACGAGCAGTACTTC. Translated, it gives CASSPLTHSGSLYEQYF.

To note about this clone: Distinct nucleotide sequences in the sample also encode this CDR3. The chain recombines TRBV6-4 with TRBJ1-5; D possibly corresponds to TRBD1 (5 bases). The CDR3 extends over 14 amino acids. CDR1 MRHNA and CDR2 SNTAGT come from the germline V gene. Trimming left V 0 bases short and J 4 bases short, with 7 bases between. This chain's CDR3 is CASSDSGGNQPQHF. CDR3 nucleotide sequence: TGTGCCAGCAGTGACTCGGGGGGGAATCAGCCCCAGCATTTT.

This clone showed up just once. CDR3 loop: CASSTEGGQETQYF. For the CDR3, the DNA is TGTGCCAGCAGCACCGAGGGGGGGCAAGAGACCCAGTACTTC. The chain recombines TRBV9 with TRBJ2-5, with D maybe TRBD2 (7 bases). The CDR3 is 14 residues long. Germline CDR1 reads SGDLS; CDR2 reads YYNGEE. Trimming removed 4 bases from V and 2 bases from J, with 12 bases in between.